The 30 T cell receptor beta chains below all came from one sample that was sequenced in a study of CD8 T cells in ankylosing spondylitis. General observations from the study: One TCR beta motif, made up of several highly homologous variants, appeared characteristic of ankylosing spondylitis blood.

TCRdb redid the calling of the 5' RACE reads with MiXCR, one entry per CDR3 protein. The sample shows roughly 450,000 distinct CDR3 sequences, 25% to 30% of them seen only once. Antigens for these TCRs are unknown. Sequences were obtained from blood, either unsorted or a sorted T cell fraction (not recorded which). All receptors come from a male donor with ankylosing spondylitis.

This clonotype was found a few times. The chain couples TRBV2 to TRBJ1-1; D unresolved. The V end was cut by 6 bases, the J end by 1 base, with 9 bases between. This CDR3 is built from 13 residues. From germline, CDR1 is SNHLY and CDR2 FYNNEI. In nucleotides, the CDR3 is TGTGCCAGCAGGATCGGAGAGAACACTGAAGCTTTCTTT. Translated: CASRIGENTEAFF.

The chain links TRBV5-1 to TRBJ1-1, with 8 bases identical to TRBD1. The V and J ends lost 3 bases and 3 bases, in that order; junction bases with no gene match: 10. In germline, CDR1 is SGHRS, CDR2 YFSETQ. CDR3 length: 16 amino acids. CDR3 amino acids: CASSSGQGGVDTEAFF. The CDR3, as DNA: TGCGCCAGCAGCTCCGGACAGGGCGGTGTGGACACTGAAGCTTTCTTT.

This clonotype was seen a handful of times. CDR3 residues: CATSDPGQPSRWYNEQFF. In nucleotides, the CDR3 is TGTGCCACCAGTGACCCGGGACAGCCGTCGAGGTGGTACAATGAGCAGTTCTTC. The chain uses TRBV24-1 and TRBJ2-1; the match to TRBD1 covers 7 bases. The CDR3 consists of 18 residues. V shed 4 bases, J shed 4 bases, and the junction held 15 bases outside the gene matches. Germline lookup yields CDR1 KGHDR and CDR2 SFDVKD.

The chain joins TRBV6-2 or TRBV6-3 to TRBJ2-3; D not resolved. The CDR3 has 15 residues. V was trimmed by 7 bases and J by 2 bases, leaving 16 bases between them. The germline V gene encodes CDR1 MNHEY and CDR2 SVGEGT. The CDR3 region has the DNA TGTGCCAGCATAGGATTAGGCAGGCTCACAGATACGCAGTATTTT. The encoded protein is CASIGLGRLTDTQYF.

The chain employs TRBV4-2 and TRBJ2-5; TRBD2 matches 11 bases. The CDR3 has 15 residues. Germline lookup yields CDR1 LGHNA and CDR2 YNFKEQ. Germline trimming cut 6 bases from V and 5 bases from J; bases unmatched to any gene: 8. Written as DNA, the CDR3 is TGTGCCAGCAGTACACTAGCGGGAGAGGGGGAGACCCAGTACTTC. It encodes CASSTLAGEGETQYF.

This sequence joins TRBV5-5 and TRBJ1-1; 9 nucleotides match TRBD1. V dropped 3 bases and J dropped 5; count of bases not matched to a gene: 8. This CDR3 spans 15 amino acids. Looked up from germline, CDR1 is SGHKS and CDR2 is YYEKEE (reference sequence). The CDR3 nucleotides are TGTGCCAGCAGCTGGGGACAGGGAGGGGGAACTGAAGCTTTCTTT. It translates to CASSWGQGGGTEAFF.

This chain connects TRBV15 to TRBJ2-5; D not resolved. V lost 0 bases to trimming and J lost 1 base, with 9 bases between them. Germline V gene data show CDR1 as LNHNV and CDR2 as YYDKDF (reference sequence). The CDR3 runs 15 residues. The CDR3 DNA reads TGTGCCACCAGCAGAGATAGGAACGTCCAAGAGACCCAGTACTTC. Protein product: CATSRDRNVQETQYF.

The J gene is TRBJ2-7, the V gene TRBV7-2; 11 positions agree with TRBD2. CDR3 length: 15 residues. Germline values: CDR1 SGHTA, CDR2 FQGNSA. J lost 2 bases, V lost 3 bases, and 3 bases had no gene match. The CDR3 bases are TGTGCCAGCAGCTTGGGACTAGCGGTTACCTACGAGCAGTACTTC. This sequence encodes CASSLGLAVTYEQYF.

This clonotype appeared a few times. The chain recombines TRBV24-1 with TRBJ2-5, with TRBD1 matching over 9 bases. The CDR3 consists of 13 residues. V dropped 6 bases and J dropped 7; count of bases not matched to a gene: 5. Germline-derived CDR1 and CDR2 are KGHDR and SFDVKD. In nucleotides, the CDR3 is TGTGCCACCAGTCCTGGACAGGGGACGACCCAGTACTTC. This codes for CATSPGQGTTQYF.

CDR3 DNA sequence: TGTGCCAGCACCACCCTTACAGGAGACTATGGCTACACCTTC. Translating it yields CASTTLTGDYGYTF. This chain connects TRBV12-3 or TRBV12-4 to TRBJ1-2, with D perhaps matching TRBD1 (5 bases). With 7 bases removed from V and 3 bases from J, the gap between germline ends came to 15 bases. The CDR3 is made up of 14 amino acids.

The chain joins TRBV11-2 to TRBJ2-5, with 7 bases fitting TRBD2. Germline V lookup: CDR1 SGHAT, CDR2 FQNNGV. Germline trimming cut 5 bases from V and 3 bases from J; bases unmatched to any gene: 12. The CDR3 consists of 16 residues. In DNA form, the CDR3 reads TGTGCCAGCAGCCCTCTAGGGGCGGGAGAAGAAGAGACCCAGTACTTC. It is translated as CASSPLGAGEEETQYF.

This clonotype turned up a few times. The J gene is TRBJ2-2, the V gene TRBV5-1; D possibly corresponds to TRBD2 (5 bases). The V end lost 0 bases, the J end lost 4 bases, and 7 bases lay between the germline ends. CDR3 size: 14 residues. Germline CDR1 and CDR2: SGHRS and YFSETQ. CDR3 residues: CASSLGGVTGELFF. The DNA of the CDR3 is TGCGCCAGCAGCTTGGGGGGAGTCACCGGGGAGCTGTTTTTT.

This clonotype appeared many times. V is TRBV7-6 and J is TRBJ2-1, with 8 bases aligning to TRBD2. The CDR3 has 16 amino acids. V was clipped by 5 bases and J by 4 bases; unmatched bases: 10. The germline gives CDR1 SGHVS, CDR2 FNYEAQ. The CDR3 DNA reads as TGTGCCAGCAGCCCGTGGGAGACTAGCGTTTACAATGAGCAGTTCTTC. Amino acid sequence: CASSPWETSVYNEQFF.

The chain carries TRBV7-7 and TRBJ2-3; TRBD1 agrees at 10 bases. The CDR3 contains 14 residues. The V segment lost 3 bases and the J segment 6 bases; nucleotides outside the gene matches: 3. Germline V gene sequence: CDR1 SSHAT, CDR2 FNYEAQ (reference sequence). The CDR3 nucleotides read TGTGCCAGCAGCTTCGGGACAGGGGATGATACGCAGTATTTT. Translation gives CASSFGTGDDTQYF.

The rearrangement uses TRBV3-1 and TRBJ1-2; 8 bases align to TRBD1. This CDR3 spans 13 amino acids. After removal of 5 bases from V and 4 bases from J, the junction contained 3 bases not matched to a gene. Germline values: CDR1 LGHDT, CDR2 YNNKEL (reference sequence). CDR3 sequence reads: CASSVDRVYGYTF. The CDR3 DNA reads TGTGCCAGCAGCGTGGACAGGGTCTATGGCTACACCTTC.

V usage is TRBV3-1 and J usage is TRBJ2-1; maybe TRBD2 (5 bases). This CDR3 is built from 13 residues. The germline V and J ends were trimmed by 0 bases and 12 bases, with 12 bases remaining between them. CDR1 and CDR2 from the germline V gene are LGHDT and YNNKEL (reference sequence). In DNA, the CDR3 is TGTGCCAGCAGCCAAGATACTGGCGGGCTGCAGTTCTTC. It encodes CASSQDTGGLQFF.

The V call is TRBV7-7, the J call TRBJ2-5; 10 bases are shared with TRBD2. After removal of 1 base from V and 4 bases from J, the junction contained 3 bases not matched to a gene. This CDR3 region has 15 residues. Germline lookup yields CDR1 SSHAT and CDR2 FNYEAQ (reference sequence). Written as DNA, the CDR3 is TGTGCCAGCAGCTTAGGGACTAGCGGTATAGAGACCCAGTACTTC. Protein: CASSLGTSGIETQYF.

The rearrangement links TRBV5-1 to TRBJ2-3; 7 bases map to TRBD1. The trim removed 3 bases at V and 0 bases at J, leaving 4 bases unmatched. The CDR3 has 15 residues. The V gene's germline CDR1 is SGHRS and CDR2 YFSETQ. CDR3: CASSSPTGSTDTQYF. The DNA for the CDR3 is TGCGCCAGCAGCTCCCCGACAGGGAGCACAGATACGCAGTATTTT.

This clonotype was recorded a few times. The chain recombines TRBV7-8 with TRBJ2-3; D might be TRBD2 (5 bases). The CDR3 covers 16 residues. Trimming took 5 bases from V and 1 from J, leaving 16 bases between them. Germline V gives CDR1 SGHVS, CDR2 FQNEAQ. Written as DNA, the CDR3 is TGTGCCAGCAGCCGTCGTGAGGGTCGGGGCACAGATACGCAGTATTTT. As protein: CASSRREGRGTDTQYF.

The chain is built from TRBV5-1 and TRBJ1-1; TRBD1 matches at 12 bases. Trimming at V came to 0 bases and at J to 2 bases, leaving 8 bases not matched to a gene. CDR1 and CDR2 from the germline V gene are SGHRS and YFSETQ. The CDR3 has 18 residues. CDR3 amino acids: CASSLGLRDRGRNTEAFF. The CDR3 DNA follows: TGCGCCAGCAGCTTGGGACTCCGGGACAGGGGGCGAAACACTGAAGCTTTCTTT.

The chain joins TRBV5-1 to TRBJ1-6; D may be TRBD1 (5 bases). The CDR3 has 14 amino acids. V was trimmed by 0 bases and J by 9 bases, leaving 10 bases between them. CDR1 and CDR2 (germline): SGHRS, YFSETQ. The CDR3 sequence is CASSLGGPASPLHF. CDR3 in DNA: TGCGCCAGCAGCTTGGGGGGCCCGGCTTCACCCCTCCACTTT.

The gene calls are TRBV20-1 and TRBJ2-7; 8 bases match TRBD1. Germline V CDR1 and CDR2: DFQATT, SNEGSKA (reference sequence). V dropped 7 bases and J dropped 4; count of bases not matched to a gene: 12. The CDR3 sequence is 14 residues long. The DNA of the CDR3 is TGCAGTGGACAGGGGCTGGGAGGAGTGTACGAGCAGTACTTC. This encodes CSGQGLGGVYEQYF.

V and J are TRBV7-9 and TRBJ1-2, with D possibly matching TRBD1 (6 bases). Germline lookup yields CDR1 SEHNR and CDR2 FQNEAQ (reference sequence). The CDR3 loop spans 15 amino acids. V lost 5 bases to trimming and J lost 8 bases, with 21 bases between them. The CDR3 loop is CASSSDRGSSGGYTF. In DNA form, the CDR3 reads TGTGCCAGCAGCAGTGATAGGGGGTCCTCAGGAGGCTACACCTTC.

This chain connects TRBV10-3 to TRBJ2-3; 9 positions match TRBD2. Germline trimming cut 2 bases from V and 0 bases from J; bases unmatched to any gene: 6. CDR1 and CDR2 (germline): ENHRY, SYGVKD. The CDR3 length is 17 residues. The CDR3 reads CAISEIPSGTSTDTQYF. Here the CDR3 DNA reads TGTGCCATCAGTGAGATCCCTAGCGGGACCAGCACAGATACGCAGTATTTT.

This clonotype was observed a few times. The chain recombines TRBV20-1 with TRBJ2-7; 10 bases match TRBD2. Germline assignment: CDR1 DFQATT and CDR2 SNEGSKA (reference sequence). Trimming cost V 3 bases and J 4 bases; bases outside gene matches: 6. CDR3 size: 14 residues. The CDR3 region is CSASKLAGRYEQYF. The CDR3 coding sequence is TGCAGTGCTAGTAAACTAGCGGGGCGATACGAGCAGTACTTC.

The V gene is TRBV29-1, the J gene TRBJ2-1, with 8 bases that match TRBD2. CDR1 SQVTM and CDR2 ANQGSEA come from the germline V gene. V lost 3 bases to trimming and J lost 1 base; unmatched junction nucleotides: 2. This CDR3 spans 14 amino acids. The CDR3 DNA reads as TGCAGCGTTGAGGGCGGGAGGTCCTACAATGAGCAGTTCTTC. Amino acids: CSVEGGRSYNEQFF.

This clonotype was seen a handful of times. The chain is built from TRBV12-3 or TRBV12-4 and TRBJ2-1; TRBD2 aligns across 7 bases. V lost 5 bases, J lost 12 bases, and 10 bases stayed unmatched. The CDR3 length is 13 residues. This CDR3 reads CASSLGTNLGQFF. The CDR3 DNA reads as TGTGCCAGCAGTCTGGGGACTAACCTAGGGCAGTTCTTC.

This clonotype came up a few times. The gene calls are TRBV6-2 or TRBV6-3 and TRBJ2-7, with a weak D call TRBD2 (6 bases). CDR1 and CDR2 from the germline V gene are MNHEY and SVGEGT. The CDR3 has 15 residues. Trimming stripped 6 bases from V and 3 bases from J, with 18 bases between. CDR3 DNA: TGTGCCAGCAGAACCATCGGGACTGGCCGCTACGAGCAGTACTTC. Amino acids: CASRTIGTGRYEQYF.

The chain uses TRBV2 and TRBJ1-5; D unclear. CDR3 size: 14 residues. Trimming removed 7 bases from V and 9 bases from J, with 19 bases in between. Germline V CDR1 and CDR2: SNHLY, FYNNEI. For the CDR3, the DNA is TGTGCCAGCACCCCGGGCTCTGGGATATGGCCCCAGCATTTT. It yields the protein CASTPGSGIWPQHF. The full variable domain, rest sourced from reference TRBV2 and TRBJ1-5, is EPEVTQTPSHQVTQMGQEVILRCVPISNHLYFYWYRQILGQKVEFLVSFYNNEISEKSEIFDDQFSVERPDGSNFTLKIRSTKLEDSAMYFCASTPGSGIWPQHFGDGTRLSIL.

The chain employs TRBV6-1 and TRBJ2-5; possible D gene TRBD2, 6 bases. Trimming took off 2 bases at V and 5 bases at J, with 12 bases between the two ends. Germline-derived CDR1 and CDR2 are MNHNS and SASEGT. This CDR3 has 14 residues. Written as DNA, the CDR3 is TGTGCCAGCAGTGAATTTGGGGCGGGGGAGACCCAGTACTTC. The encoded protein is CASSEFGAGETQYF.